Many counts were recorded for the clone carrying this T cell receptor beta chain. Its target is not known. V lost 0 bases and J 2 bases, leaving 8 bases between the germline ends. Germline V gene sequence: CDR1 KGHDR, CDR2 SFDVKD. The CDR3 runs 15 residues. Per the original methods: For papillary thyroid cancer, a distant-metastasis classifier was constructed from CDR3 differences observed across clinicopathological groups. Using MiXCR, TCRdb re-called clones from the PCR reads. The V and J calls, along with clone size, are taken from TCRdb and not from the paper's own processing. The table shows more than 85,000 clones, with 8% to 9.5% occurring only once. There were no patients who had received any treatment before thyroid surgery. This specimen comes from a study of metastatic and nonmetastatic thyroid tumors. About the study: Comparison of repertoires was carried out across blood and tumor or nodule tissue from malignant and benign thyroid patients. Findings and limits, study-wide: In blood and tumor, TCR beta diversity was reportedly significantly higher in malignant thyroid tumors than in benign nodules.

Input material: blood. The chain recombines TRBV24-1 with TRBJ2-3, with D possibly TRBD1 on 5 matching bases. The sequence was obtained from a female donor with papillary thyroid cancer or a benign thyroid nodule (not recorded which). Some clones in this sample may be carry-over from other donors' samples. The CDR3 nucleotides read TGTGCCACCAGTGATTTGTCCAGGGACACAGATACGCAGTATTTT. This encodes CATSDLSRDTDTQYF.